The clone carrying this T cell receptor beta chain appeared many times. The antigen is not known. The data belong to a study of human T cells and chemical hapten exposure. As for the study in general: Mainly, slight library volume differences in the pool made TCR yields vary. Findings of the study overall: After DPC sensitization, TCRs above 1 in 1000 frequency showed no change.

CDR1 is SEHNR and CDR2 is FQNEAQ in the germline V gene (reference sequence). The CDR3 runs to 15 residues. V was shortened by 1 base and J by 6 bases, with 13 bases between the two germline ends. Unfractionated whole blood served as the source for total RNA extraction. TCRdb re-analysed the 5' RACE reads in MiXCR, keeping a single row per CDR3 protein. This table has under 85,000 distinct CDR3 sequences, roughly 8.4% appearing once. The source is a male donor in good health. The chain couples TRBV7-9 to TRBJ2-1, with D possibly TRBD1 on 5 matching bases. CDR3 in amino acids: CASSLGAGLLNEQFF. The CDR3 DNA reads TGTGCCAGCAGCTTAGGGGCAGGGCTACTCAATGAGCAGTTCTTC. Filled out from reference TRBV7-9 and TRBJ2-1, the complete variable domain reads DTGVSQNPRHKITKRGQNVTFRCDPISEHNRLYWYRQTLGQGPEFLTYFQNEAQLEKSRLLSDRFSAERPKGSFSTLEIQRTEQGDSAMYLCASSLGAGLLNEQFFGPGTRLTVL.